This passage covers 14 T cell receptor beta chains from one sample sequenced in a study of control samples from healthy donors and cancer patients. Libraries were prepared by immunoSEQ multiplex PCR; TCRdb keeps only in-frame clonotypes and omits some of them. The table for this sample gives 150,000 to 200,000 clones. What was sequenced was blood. The receptors originated from a woman in her twenties or thirties in good health.

This chain uses TRBV9 with TRBJ1-5, with 7 nucleotides matching TRBD1. The CDR3 covers 15 residues. J was trimmed by 6 bases and V by 3 bases; bases with no gene match: 9. Germline CDR1 reads SGDLS; CDR2 reads YYNGEE. This CDR3 is CASSALTGIGQPQHF. The CDR3 nucleotides read TGTGCCAGCAGCGCCCTGACAGGGATCGGTCAGCCCCAGCATTTT. Based on the CDR3 plus reference TRBV9 and TRBJ1-5, the full variable domain is DSGVTQTPKHLITATGQRVTLRCSPRSGDLSVYWYQQSLDQGLQFLIQYYNGEERAKGNILERFSAQQFPDLHSELNLSSLELGDSALYFCASSALTGIGQPQHFGDGTRLSIL.

The V call is TRBV24-1, the J call TRBJ2-1; D may be TRBD1 or TRBD2 (5 bases each). Germline CDR1 and CDR2: KGHDR and SFDVKD. The CDR3 contains 16 residues. Between the trimmed V and J ends, which lost 1 base and 7 bases, there was a span of 16 bases. The CDR3 sequence is CATSDFMGVGGNEQFF. The CDR3 DNA follows: TGTGCCACCAGTGATTTTATGGGGGTTGGGGGTAATGAGCAGTTCTTC.

The gene calls are TRBV6-4 and TRBJ2-3, with D perhaps matching TRBD2 (6 bases). The CDR3 spans 15 residues. The ends were cut back, 2 bases at V and 3 bases at J, with 12 bases in the middle. Germline V gene data show CDR1 as MRHNA and CDR2 as SNTAGT. Written as DNA, the CDR3 is TGTGCCAGCAGTGACGGGGGGTATAGGACAGATACGCAGTATTTT. Its translation: CASSDGGYRTDTQYF.

The CDR3 loop reads CASSFVPGTWSNYGYTF. The CDR3 DNA reads as TGTGCCAGCAGTTTCGTCCCTGGGACATGGAGTAACTATGGCTACACCTTC. This sequence joins TRBV28 and TRBJ1-2, with D tentatively TRBD1 (6 bases). The V gene lost 3 bases and the J gene lost 1 base, with 18 bases spanning the gap. In germline, CDR1 is MDHEN, CDR2 SYDVKM. The CDR3 runs 17 residues.

The CDR3 coding sequence is TGTGCCAGCCGCCGGGACAGGGGCCACGAGCAGTACTTC. Its translation: CASRRDRGHEQYF. The V gene is TRBV2, the J gene TRBJ2-7; TRBD1 matches 10 bases. Looked up from germline, CDR1 is SNHLY and CDR2 is FYNNEI. V shed 8 bases and J 5 bases; nucleotides not matched to a gene: 6. CDR3 length: 13 amino acids.

This sequence joins TRBV28 and TRBJ2-3, with TRBD2 matching 8 bases. Unmatched junction bases numbered 7, after V lost 6 bases and J lost 2 bases. The CDR3 is 15 amino acids. Germline-derived CDR1 and CDR2 are MDHEN and SYDVKM. As DNA, the CDR3 is TGTGCCAGCAGCCTTTCTAGCGGGCCCACAGATACGCAGTATTTT. This gives the protein CASSLSSGPTDTQYF.

The genes are TRBV10-3 and TRBJ1-1; maybe TRBD1 (5 bases). This CDR3 spans 12 amino acids. Per germline, CDR1 ENHRY and CDR2 SYGVKD. The ends were cut back, 4 bases at V and 8 bases at J, with 11 bases in the middle. For the CDR3, the DNA is TGTGCCATCAGTGCAGGGTCTTTCGAAGCTTTCTTT. Translating gives CAISAGSFEAFF.

The rearrangement uses TRBV19 and TRBJ1-1, with D possibly TRBD1 on 6 matching bases. Between the trimmed V and J ends, which lost 5 bases and 0 bases, there was a span of 13 bases. Germline V CDR1 and CDR2: LNHDA, SQIVND (reference sequence). This CDR3 contains 15 residues. CDR3 nucleotide sequence: TGTGCCAGTAGTCAGTTGGGGGGCCTGAACACTGAAGCTTTCTTT. Translated, it gives CASSQLGGLNTEAFF.

The V gene is TRBV3-1 (or the pseudogene TRBV3-2), the J gene TRBJ1-3; perhaps TRBD1 as D (6 bases). This CDR3 is built from 15 residues. V was trimmed by 2 bases and J by 6 bases, leaving 14 bases between them. Germline-derived CDR1 and CDR2 are LGHDT and YNNKEL (reference sequence). The CDR3 region is CASSQRQGSENTIYF. The DNA for the CDR3 is TGTGCCAGCAGCCAAAGGCAGGGGAGTGAAAACACCATATATTTT.

This chain connects TRBV10-3 to TRBJ2-6, with a possible D match to TRBD1 (6 bases). Trimming stripped 10 bases from V and 0 bases from J, with 19 bases between. Germline values: CDR1 ENHRY, CDR2 SYGVKD. The CDR3 sequence is 17 residues long. The CDR3 loop is CATRGGRALSGANVLTF. The DNA for the CDR3 is TGTGCCACCCGAGGGGGTAGAGCCCTCTCTGGGGCCAACGTCCTGACTTTC.

The V call is TRBV2, the J call TRBJ1-2; the D is unclear. Germline V gives CDR1 SNHLY, CDR2 FYNNEI. V was shortened by 1 base and J by 2 bases, with 8 bases between the two germline ends. The CDR3 extends over 14 amino acids. The CDR3: CASSEGSTNYGYTF. DNA of the CDR3: TGTGCCAGCAGTGAAGGTAGCACGAACTATGGCTACACCTTC.

The chain links TRBV3-1 (or the pseudogene TRBV3-2) to TRBJ2-7; 7 bases agree with TRBD1. V lost 6 bases, J lost 5 bases, and 7 bases stayed unmatched. Germline loops: CDR1 LGHDT, CDR2 YNNKEL (reference sequence). This CDR3 spans 13 amino acids. CDR3 nucleotides: TGTGCCAGCAGTCGGAAAACAGGGGACGAGCAGTACTTC. Its protein product is CASSRKTGDEQYF.

V usage is TRBV7-6 and J usage is TRBJ1-2, with a tentative D call TRBD1 (5 bases). The CDR3 is 14 amino acids. Looked up from germline, CDR1 is SGHVS and CDR2 is FNYEAQ. Trimming left V 5 bases short and J 5 bases short, with 15 bases between. CDR3 protein: CASSPAPGLYGYTF. The CDR3 bases are TGTGCCAGCAGCCCCGCCCCGGGACTTTATGGCTACACCTTC. The variable domain in full, with the rest retrieved from reference TRBV7-6 and TRBJ1-2, is GAGVSQSPRYKVTKRGQDVALRCDPISGHVSLYWYRQALGQGPEFLTYFNYEAQQDKSGLPNDRFSAERPEGSISTLTIQRTEQRDSAMYRCASSPAPGLYGYTFGSGTRLTVV.

This chain joins TRBV19 and TRBJ1-2, with D unresolved. V lost 5 bases to trimming and J lost 0 bases, with 1 base between them. The V gene's germline CDR1 is LNHDA and CDR2 SQIVND (reference sequence). This CDR3 is built from 11 residues. The CDR3 sequence: CASSANYGYTF. Here the CDR3 DNA reads TGTGCCAGTAGTGCTAACTATGGCTACACCTTC.